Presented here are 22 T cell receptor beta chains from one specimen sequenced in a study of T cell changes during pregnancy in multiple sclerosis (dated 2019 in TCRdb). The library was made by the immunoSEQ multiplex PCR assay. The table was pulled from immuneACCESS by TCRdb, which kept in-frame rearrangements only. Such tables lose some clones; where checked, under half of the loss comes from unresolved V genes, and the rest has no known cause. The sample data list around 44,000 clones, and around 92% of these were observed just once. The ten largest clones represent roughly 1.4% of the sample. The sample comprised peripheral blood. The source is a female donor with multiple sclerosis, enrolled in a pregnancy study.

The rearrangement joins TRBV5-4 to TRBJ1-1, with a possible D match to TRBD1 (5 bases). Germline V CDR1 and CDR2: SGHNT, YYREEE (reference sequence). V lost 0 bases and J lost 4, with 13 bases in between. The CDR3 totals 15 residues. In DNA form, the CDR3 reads TGTGCCAGCAGCTTGGTTGGGGGGATCGGCACTGAAGCTTTCTTT. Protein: CASSLVGGIGTEAFF.

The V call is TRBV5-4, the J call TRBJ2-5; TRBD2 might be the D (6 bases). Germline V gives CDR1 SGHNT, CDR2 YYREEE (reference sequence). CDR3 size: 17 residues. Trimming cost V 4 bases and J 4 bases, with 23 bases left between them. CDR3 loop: CASSRSAGILGGETQYF. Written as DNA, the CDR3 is TGTGCCAGCAGCCGCAGCGCCGGGATATTGGGGGGAGAGACCCAGTACTTC.

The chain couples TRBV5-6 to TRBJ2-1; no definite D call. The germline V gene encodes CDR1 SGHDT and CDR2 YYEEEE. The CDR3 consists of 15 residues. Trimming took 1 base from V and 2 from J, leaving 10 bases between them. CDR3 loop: CASSLWSVPYNEQFF. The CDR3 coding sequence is TGTGCCAGCAGCTTGTGGTCCGTCCCCTACAATGAGCAGTTCTTC.

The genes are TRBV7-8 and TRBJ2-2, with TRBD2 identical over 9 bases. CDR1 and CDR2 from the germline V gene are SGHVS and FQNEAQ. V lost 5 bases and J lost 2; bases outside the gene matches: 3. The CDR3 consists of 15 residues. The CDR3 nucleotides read TGTGCCAGCAGCCAGACTAGCGGTAACACCGGGGAGCTGTTTTTT. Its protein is CASSQTSGNTGELFF. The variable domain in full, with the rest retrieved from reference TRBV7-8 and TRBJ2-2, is GAGVSQSPRYKVAKRGQDVALRCDPISGHVSLFWYQQALGQGPEFLTYFQNEAQLDKSGLPSDRFFAERPEGSVSTLKIQRTQQEDSAVYLCASSQTSGNTGELFFGEGSRLTVL.

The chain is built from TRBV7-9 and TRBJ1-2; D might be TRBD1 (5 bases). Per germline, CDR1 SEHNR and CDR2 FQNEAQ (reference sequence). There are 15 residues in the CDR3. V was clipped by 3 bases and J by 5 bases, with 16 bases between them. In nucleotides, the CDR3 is TGTGCCAGCAGCTTGCAGGCCCAGGGTGAATATGGCTACACCTTC. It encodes CASSLQAQGEYGYTF.

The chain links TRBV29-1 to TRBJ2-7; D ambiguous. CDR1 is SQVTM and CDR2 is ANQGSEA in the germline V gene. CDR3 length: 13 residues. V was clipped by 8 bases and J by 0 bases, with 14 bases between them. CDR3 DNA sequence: TGCAGCTTTCTGGACGGATTCTCCTACGAGCAGTACTTC. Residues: CSFLDGFSYEQYF.

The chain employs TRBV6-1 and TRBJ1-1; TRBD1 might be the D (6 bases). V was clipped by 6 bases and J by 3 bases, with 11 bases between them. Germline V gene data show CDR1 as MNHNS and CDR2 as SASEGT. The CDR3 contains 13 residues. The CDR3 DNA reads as TGTGCCAGCAGGTTGGACAGATACACTGAAGCTTTCTTT. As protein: CASRLDRYTEAFF.

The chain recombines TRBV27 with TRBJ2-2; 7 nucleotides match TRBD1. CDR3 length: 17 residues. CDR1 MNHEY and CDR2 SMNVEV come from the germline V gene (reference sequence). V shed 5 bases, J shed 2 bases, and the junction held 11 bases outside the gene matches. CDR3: CASSPLKRQGNTGELFF. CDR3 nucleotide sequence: TGTGCCAGCAGTCCACTAAAACGACAGGGAAACACCGGGGAGCTGTTTTTT.

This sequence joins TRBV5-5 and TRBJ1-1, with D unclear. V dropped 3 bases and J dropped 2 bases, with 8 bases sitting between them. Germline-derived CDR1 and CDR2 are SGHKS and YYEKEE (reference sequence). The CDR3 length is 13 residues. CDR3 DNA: TGTGCCAGCAGCTATGACATAAACACTGAAGCTTTCTTT. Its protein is CASSYDINTEAFF.

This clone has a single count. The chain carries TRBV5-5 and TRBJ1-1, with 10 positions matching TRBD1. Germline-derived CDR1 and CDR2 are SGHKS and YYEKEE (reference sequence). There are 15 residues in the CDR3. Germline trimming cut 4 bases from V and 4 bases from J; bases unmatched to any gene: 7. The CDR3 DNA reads TGTGCCAGCAGCACCGACAGGGGGCAAAGCACTGAAGCTTTCTTT. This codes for CASSTDRGQSTEAFF.

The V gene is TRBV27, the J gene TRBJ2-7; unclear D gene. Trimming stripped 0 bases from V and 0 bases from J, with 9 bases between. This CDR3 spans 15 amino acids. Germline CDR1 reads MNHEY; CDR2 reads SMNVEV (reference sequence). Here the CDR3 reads CASSLSHGSSYEQYF. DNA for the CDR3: TGTGCCAGCAGTTTATCCCACGGGTCCTCCTACGAGCAGTACTTC.

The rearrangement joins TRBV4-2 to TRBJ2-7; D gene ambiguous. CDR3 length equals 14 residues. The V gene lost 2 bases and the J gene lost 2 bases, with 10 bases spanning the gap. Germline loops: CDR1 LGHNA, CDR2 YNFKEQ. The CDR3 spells CASSQPSGAYEQYF. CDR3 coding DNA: TGTGCCAGCAGCCAACCCTCAGGCGCCTACGAGCAGTACTTC.

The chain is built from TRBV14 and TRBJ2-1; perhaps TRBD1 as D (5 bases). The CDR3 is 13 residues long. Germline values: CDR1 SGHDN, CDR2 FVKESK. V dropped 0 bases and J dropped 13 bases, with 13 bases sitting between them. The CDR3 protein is CASSQDKGDSQFF. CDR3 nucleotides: TGTGCCAGCAGCCAAGATAAGGGTGACAGTCAGTTCTTC.

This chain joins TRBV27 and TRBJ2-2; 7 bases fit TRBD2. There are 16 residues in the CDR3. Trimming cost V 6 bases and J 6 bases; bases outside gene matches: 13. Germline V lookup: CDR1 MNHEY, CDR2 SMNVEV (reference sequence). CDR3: CASRGLRAQEAGELFF. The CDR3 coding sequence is TGTGCCAGCAGGGGACTAAGGGCTCAAGAGGCCGGGGAGCTGTTTTTT.

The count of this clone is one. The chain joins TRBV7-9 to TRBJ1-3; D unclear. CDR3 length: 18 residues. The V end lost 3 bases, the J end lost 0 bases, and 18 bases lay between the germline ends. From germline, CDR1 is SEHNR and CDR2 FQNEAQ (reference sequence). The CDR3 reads CASSFPHTTVSSGNTIYF. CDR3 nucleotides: TGTGCCAGCAGCTTTCCACACACGACGGTGAGCTCTGGAAACACCATATATTTT.

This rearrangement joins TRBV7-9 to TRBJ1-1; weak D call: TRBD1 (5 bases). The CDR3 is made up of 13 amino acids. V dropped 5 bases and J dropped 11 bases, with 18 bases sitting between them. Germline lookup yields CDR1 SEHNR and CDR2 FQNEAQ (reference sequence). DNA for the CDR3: TGTGCCAGCAGCCTCTCCCAGGGTACAGTTGCTTTCTTT. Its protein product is CASSLSQGTVAFF.

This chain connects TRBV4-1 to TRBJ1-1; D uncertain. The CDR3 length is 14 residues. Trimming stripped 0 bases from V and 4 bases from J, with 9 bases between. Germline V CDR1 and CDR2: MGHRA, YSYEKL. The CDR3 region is CASSQESGTTEAFF. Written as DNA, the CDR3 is TGCGCCAGCAGCCAAGAATCGGGAACCACTGAAGCTTTCTTT.

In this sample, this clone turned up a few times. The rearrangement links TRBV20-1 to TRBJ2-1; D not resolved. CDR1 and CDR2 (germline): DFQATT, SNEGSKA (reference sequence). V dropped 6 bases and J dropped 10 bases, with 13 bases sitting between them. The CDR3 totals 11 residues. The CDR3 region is CSAPRPSEQFF. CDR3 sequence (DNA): TGCAGTGCACCCAGACCGTCGGAGCAGTTCTTC.

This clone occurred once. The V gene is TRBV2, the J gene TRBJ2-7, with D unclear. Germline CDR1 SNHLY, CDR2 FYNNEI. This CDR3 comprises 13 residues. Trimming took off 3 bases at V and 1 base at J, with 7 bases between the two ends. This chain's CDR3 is CASSDTDSYEQYF. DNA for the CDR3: TGTGCCAGCAGTGACACAGATTCCTACGAGCAGTACTTC.

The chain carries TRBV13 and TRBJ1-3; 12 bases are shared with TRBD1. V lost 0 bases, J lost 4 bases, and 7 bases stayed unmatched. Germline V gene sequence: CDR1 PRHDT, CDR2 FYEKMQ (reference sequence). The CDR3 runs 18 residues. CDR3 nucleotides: TGTGCCAGCAGCTTAGGCCTGGGACAGGGGGCGTGGGGAAACACCATATATTTT. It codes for CASSLGLGQGAWGNTIYF.

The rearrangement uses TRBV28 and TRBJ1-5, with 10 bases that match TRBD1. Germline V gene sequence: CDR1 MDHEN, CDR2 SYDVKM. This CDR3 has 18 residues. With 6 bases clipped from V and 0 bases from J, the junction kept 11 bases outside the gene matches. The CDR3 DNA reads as TGTGCCAGCAGCCATGGGGACAGGGGAGTTCATAGCAATCAGCCCCAGCATTTT. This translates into CASSHGDRGVHSNQPQHF.

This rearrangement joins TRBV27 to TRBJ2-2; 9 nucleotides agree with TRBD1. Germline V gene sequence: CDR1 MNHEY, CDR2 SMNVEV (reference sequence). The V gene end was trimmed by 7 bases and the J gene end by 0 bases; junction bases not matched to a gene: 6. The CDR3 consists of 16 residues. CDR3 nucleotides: TGTGCCAGCACCCTCCGGGACAGGGCGAACACCGGGGAGCTGTTTTTT. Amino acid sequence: CASTLRDRANTGELFF.